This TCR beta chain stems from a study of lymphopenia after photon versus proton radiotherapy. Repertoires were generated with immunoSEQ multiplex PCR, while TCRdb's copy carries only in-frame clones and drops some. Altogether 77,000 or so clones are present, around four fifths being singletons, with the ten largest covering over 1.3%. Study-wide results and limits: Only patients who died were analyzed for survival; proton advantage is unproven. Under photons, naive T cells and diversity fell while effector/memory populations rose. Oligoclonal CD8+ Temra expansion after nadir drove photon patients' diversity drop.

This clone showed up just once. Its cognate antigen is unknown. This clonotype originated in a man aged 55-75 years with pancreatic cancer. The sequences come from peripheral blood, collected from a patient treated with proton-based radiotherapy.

CDR3 nucleotides: TGTGCCAGCAGTCTTACATCTGCCCAGCCCCAGCATTTT. This sequence encodes CASSLTSAQPQHF. V is TRBV7-9 and J is TRBJ1-5, with D hard to call. The V and J ends lost 6 bases and 7 bases respectively, with 13 bases between them. The length of the CDR3 is 13 residues. Germline loops: CDR1 SEHNR, CDR2 FQNEAQ (reference sequence).